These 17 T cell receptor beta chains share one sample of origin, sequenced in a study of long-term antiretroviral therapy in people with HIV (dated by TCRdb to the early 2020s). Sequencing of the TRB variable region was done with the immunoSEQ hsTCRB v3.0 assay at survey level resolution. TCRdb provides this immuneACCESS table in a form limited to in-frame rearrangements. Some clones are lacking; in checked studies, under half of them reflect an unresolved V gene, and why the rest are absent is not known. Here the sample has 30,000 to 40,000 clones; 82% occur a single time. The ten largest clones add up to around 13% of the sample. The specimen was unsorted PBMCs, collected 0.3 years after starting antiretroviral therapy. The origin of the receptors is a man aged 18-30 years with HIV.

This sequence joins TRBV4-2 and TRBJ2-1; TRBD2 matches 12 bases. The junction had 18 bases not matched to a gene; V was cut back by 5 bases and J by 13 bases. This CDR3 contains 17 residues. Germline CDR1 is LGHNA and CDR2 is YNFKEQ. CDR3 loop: CASSKPKTRTSGDRQFF. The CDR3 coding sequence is TGTGCCAGCAGCAAACCTAAAACACGGACTAGCGGGGATCGACAGTTCTTC.

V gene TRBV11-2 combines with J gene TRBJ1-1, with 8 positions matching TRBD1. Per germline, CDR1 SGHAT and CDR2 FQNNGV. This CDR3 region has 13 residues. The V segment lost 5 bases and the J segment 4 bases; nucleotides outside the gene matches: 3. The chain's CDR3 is CASSADRGTEAFF. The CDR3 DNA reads TGTGCCAGCAGCGCAGACAGGGGCACTGAAGCTTTCTTT.

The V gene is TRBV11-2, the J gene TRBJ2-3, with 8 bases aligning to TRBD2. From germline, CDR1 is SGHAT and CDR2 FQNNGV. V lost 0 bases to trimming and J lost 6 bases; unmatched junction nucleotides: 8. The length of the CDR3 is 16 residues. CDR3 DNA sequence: TGTGCCAGCAGCTTAGAGATGGGACTAGGGTTTGATACGCAGTATTTT. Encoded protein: CASSLEMGLGFDTQYF.

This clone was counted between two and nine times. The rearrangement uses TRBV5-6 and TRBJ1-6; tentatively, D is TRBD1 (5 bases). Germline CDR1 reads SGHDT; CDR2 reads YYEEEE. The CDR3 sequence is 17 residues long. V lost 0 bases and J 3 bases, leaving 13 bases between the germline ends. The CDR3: CASSLDVAGVYNSPLHF. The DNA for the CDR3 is TGTGCCAGCAGCTTGGATGTCGCGGGGGTCTATAATTCACCCCTCCACTTT. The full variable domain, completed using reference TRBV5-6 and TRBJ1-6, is DAGVTQSPTHLIKTRGQQVTLRCSPKSGHDTVSWYQQALGQGPQFIFQYYEEEERQRGNFPDRFSGHQFPNYSSELNVNALLLGDSALYLCASSLDVAGVYNSPLHFGNGTRLTVT.

The CDR3 DNA reads TGCGCCAGCAGTCAATGCCCTACCGGGGGGCGTTCCGGGGAGCTGTTTTTT. It is translated as CASSQCPTGGRSGELFF. The chain combines TRBV23-1 with TRBJ2-2; perhaps TRBD2 as D (7 bases). TRBV23-1 is reported as an ORF; its role is uncertain. CDR3 length equals 17 residues. The V gene lost 1 base and the J gene lost 6 bases, with 18 bases spanning the gap.

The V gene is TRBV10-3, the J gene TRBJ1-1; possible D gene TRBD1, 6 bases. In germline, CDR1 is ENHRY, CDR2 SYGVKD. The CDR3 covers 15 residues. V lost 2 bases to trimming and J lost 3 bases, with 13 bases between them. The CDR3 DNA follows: TGTGCCATCAGTGAGGGGCGGGGGCGCGACACTGAAGCTTTCTTT. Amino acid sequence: CAISEGRGRDTEAFF.

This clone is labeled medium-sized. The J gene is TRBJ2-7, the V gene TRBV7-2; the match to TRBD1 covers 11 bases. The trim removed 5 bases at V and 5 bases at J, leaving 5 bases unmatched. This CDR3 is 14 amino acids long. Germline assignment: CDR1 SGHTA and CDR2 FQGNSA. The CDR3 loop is CASSRDRGTHEQYF. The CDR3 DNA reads TGTGCCAGCAGCAGGGACAGGGGGACCCACGAGCAGTACTTC.

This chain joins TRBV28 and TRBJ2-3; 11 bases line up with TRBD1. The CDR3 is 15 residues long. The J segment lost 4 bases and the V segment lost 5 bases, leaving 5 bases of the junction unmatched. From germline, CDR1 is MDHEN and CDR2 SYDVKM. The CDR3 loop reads CASSPWTGGPDTQYF. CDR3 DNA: TGTGCCAGCAGTCCCTGGACAGGGGGCCCAGATACGCAGTATTTT.

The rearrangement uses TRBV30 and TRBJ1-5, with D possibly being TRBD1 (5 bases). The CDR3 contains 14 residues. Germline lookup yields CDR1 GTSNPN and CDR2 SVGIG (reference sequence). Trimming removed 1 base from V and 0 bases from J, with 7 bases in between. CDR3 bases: TGTGCCTGGAGTGAGGGGCTTAGCAATCAGCCCCAGCATTTT. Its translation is CAWSEGLSNQPQHF.

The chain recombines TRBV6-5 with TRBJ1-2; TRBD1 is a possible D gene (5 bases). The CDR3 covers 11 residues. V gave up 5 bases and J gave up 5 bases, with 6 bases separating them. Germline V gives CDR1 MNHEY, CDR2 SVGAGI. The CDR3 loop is CASSAGYGYTF. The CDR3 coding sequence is TGTGCCAGCAGTGCAGGGTATGGCTACACCTTC.

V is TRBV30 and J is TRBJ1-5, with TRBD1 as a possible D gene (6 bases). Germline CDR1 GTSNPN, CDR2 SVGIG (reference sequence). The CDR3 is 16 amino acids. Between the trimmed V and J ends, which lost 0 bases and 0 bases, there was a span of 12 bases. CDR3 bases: TGTGCCTGGAGTGTAACAGGGCGGTATAGCAATCAGCCCCAGCATTTT. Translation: CAWSVTGRYSNQPQHF.

The CDR3 spells CASSLLLAGARSYEQYF. CDR3 DNA sequence: TGTGCCAGCAGCTTATTACTAGCGGGAGCCCGCTCCTACGAGCAGTACTTC. This rearrangement joins TRBV11-2 to TRBJ2-7, with 11 bases that match TRBD2. Germline assignment: CDR1 SGHAT and CDR2 FQNNGV. The V segment lost 2 bases and the J segment 0 bases; nucleotides outside the gene matches: 6. The CDR3 is 17 residues long.

CDR3 in DNA: TGTGCCAGCAGTGAACTAGACAGGGTAAGAGCTTTCTTT. It codes for CASSELDRVRAFF. The chain uses TRBV6-1 and TRBJ1-1; 7 bases fit TRBD1. Trimming removed 2 bases from V and 10 bases from J; junction bases left unmatched: 7. Germline V gives CDR1 MNHNS, CDR2 SASEGT. The CDR3 contains 13 residues.

CDR3 in amino acids: CASSLYRRGGYYEQYF. The CDR3 DNA sequence: TGTGCCAGCAGTTTATATAGGCGGGGGGGGTACTACGAGCAGTACTTC. J is TRBJ2-7 and V is TRBV28, with 9 bases identical to TRBD2. This CDR3 spans 16 amino acids. V was pared by 1 base and J by 3 bases, with 7 bases of the junction left unmatched. The germline V gene has CDR1 MDHEN and CDR2 SYDVKM.

DNA for the CDR3: TGTGCCAGCAGCCTGAGCGGGGGGGAAGCCCATGAGCAGTTCTTC. As protein: CASSLSGGEAHEQFF. This chain links TRBV7-3 with TRBJ2-1, with TRBD2 identical over 10 bases. The CDR3 totals 15 residues. CDR1 is SGHTA, CDR2 FQGTGA, per germline. The junction had 9 bases not matched to a gene; V was cut back by 5 bases and J by 8 bases.

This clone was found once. The CDR3 here is CASSPLRGSREWDEQFF. CDR3 coding DNA: TGTGCCAGCAGCCCGCTGAGGGGTTCAAGGGAGTGGGATGAGCAGTTCTTC. The chain uses TRBV5-4 and TRBJ2-1; TRBD1 or TRBD2 may be the D gene (5 bases each). Germline V CDR1 and CDR2: SGHNT, YYREEE (reference sequence). Trimming removed 4 bases from V and 8 bases from J, with 25 bases in between. The CDR3 covers 17 residues.

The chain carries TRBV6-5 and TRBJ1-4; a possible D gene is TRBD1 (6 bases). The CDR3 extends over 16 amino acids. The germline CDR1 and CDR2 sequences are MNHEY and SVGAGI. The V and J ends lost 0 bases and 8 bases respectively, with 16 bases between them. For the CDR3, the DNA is TGTGCCAGCAGTTACTCGATTGGGGGCCGAGGGGAAAAACTGTTTTTT. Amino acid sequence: CASSYSIGGRGEKLFF.